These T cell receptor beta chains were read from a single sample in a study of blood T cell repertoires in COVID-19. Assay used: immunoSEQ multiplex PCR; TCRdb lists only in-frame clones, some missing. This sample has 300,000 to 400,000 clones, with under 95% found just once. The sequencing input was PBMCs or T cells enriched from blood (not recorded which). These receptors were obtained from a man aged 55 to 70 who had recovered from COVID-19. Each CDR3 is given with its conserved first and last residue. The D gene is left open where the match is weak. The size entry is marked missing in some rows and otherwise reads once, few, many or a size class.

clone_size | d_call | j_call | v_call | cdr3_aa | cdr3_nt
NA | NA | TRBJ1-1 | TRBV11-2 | CASSLGRRAEAFF | TGTGCCAGCAGCTTAGGACGGAGAGCTGAAGCTTTCTTT
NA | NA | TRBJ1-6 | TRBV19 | CASSIGGFDNSPLHF | TGTGCCAGTAGTATCGGAGGGTTTGATAATTCACCCCTCCACTTT
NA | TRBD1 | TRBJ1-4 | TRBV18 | CASSLGAGQGFGKLFF | TGTGCCAGCTCGCTAGGAGCGGGACAGGGCTTCGGAAAACTGTTTTTT
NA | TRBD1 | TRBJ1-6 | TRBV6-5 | CASSYAPGQGNSPLHF | TGTGCCAGCAGTTACGCGCCGGGACAGGGAAATTCACCCCTCCACTTT
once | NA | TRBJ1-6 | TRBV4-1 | CASSPRGVDRPNSPLHF | TGCGCCAGCAGCCCCCGCGGCGTAGACAGGCCGAATTCACCCCTCCACTTT
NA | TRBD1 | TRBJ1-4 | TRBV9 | CASSARGGTGEEKLFF | TGTGCCAGCAGCGCGAGAGGGGGGACAGGGGAAGAAAAACTGTTTTTT
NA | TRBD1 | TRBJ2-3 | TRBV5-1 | CASSSTGGSSTDTQYF | TGCGCCAGCAGCTCTACAGGGGGGTCTAGCACAGATACGCAGTATTTT
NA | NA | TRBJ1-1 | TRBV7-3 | CASRPNRENTEAFF | TGTGCCAGCAGACCAAACAGAGAGAACACTGAAGCTTTCTTT
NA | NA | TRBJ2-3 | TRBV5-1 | CATSPGLADGTQYF | TGCGCCACCTCCCCTGGATTAGCTGATGGTACGCAGTATTTT
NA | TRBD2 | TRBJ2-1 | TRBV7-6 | CASSLTGTSGSNEQFF | TGTGCCAGCAGCCTAACCGGGACTAGCGGGTCGAATGAGCAGTTCTTC
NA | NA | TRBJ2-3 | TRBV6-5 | CASSYVGAEVDTQYF | TGTGCCAGCAGTTACGTTGGGGCCGAGGTAGATACGCAGTATTTT
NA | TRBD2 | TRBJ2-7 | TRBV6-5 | CASSYSTSGPYEQYF | TGTGCCAGCAGTTACTCGACTAGCGGTCCCTACGAGCAGTACTTC
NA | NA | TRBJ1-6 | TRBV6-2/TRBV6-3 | CASSRGHLESLHF | TGTGCCAGCAGTAGAGGACATCTCGAATCCCTCCACTTT
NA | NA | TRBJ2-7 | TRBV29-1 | CSVVGGIPYEQYF | TGCAGCGTTGTAGGGGGAATCCCCTACGAGCAGTACTTC
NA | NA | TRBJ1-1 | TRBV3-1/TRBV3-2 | CASSQAGVAFF | TGTGCCAGCAGCCAAGCGGGGGTAGCTTTCTTT
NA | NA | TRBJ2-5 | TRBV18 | CASSPGAGKETQYF | TGTGCCAGCTCACCGGGGGCAGGGAAAGAGACCCAGTACTTC
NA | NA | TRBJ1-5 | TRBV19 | CASSLGDSNQPQHF | TGTGCCAGTAGTCTTGGAGATAGCAATCAGCCCCAGCATTTT
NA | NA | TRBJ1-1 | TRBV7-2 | CASSLDQGRVEAFF | TGTGCCAGCAGCTTAGACCAAGGGCGGGTTGAAGCTTTCTTT
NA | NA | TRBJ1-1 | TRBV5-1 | CASSLGWTSQEAFF | TGCGCCAGCAGCTTGGGCTGGACAAGTCAAGAAGCTTTCTTT
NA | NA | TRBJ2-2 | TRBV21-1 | CASSKPQTRSPPGGFTGELFF | TGTGCCAGCAGCAAACCACAAACCCGATCCCCGCCAGGGGGCTTCACCGGGGAGCTGTTTTTT
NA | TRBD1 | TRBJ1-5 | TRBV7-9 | CASSLATGTGSNQPQHF | TGTGCCAGCAGCTTAGCAACCGGGACAGGTAGCAATCAGCCCCAGCATTTT
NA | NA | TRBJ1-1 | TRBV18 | CASSPSTSNTEAFF | TGTGCCAGCTCACCTAGTACTTCGAACACTGAAGCTTTCTTT
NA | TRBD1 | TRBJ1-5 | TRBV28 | CASSLGQGDQPQHF | TGTGCCAGCAGTTTAGGACAGGGAGATCAGCCCCAGCATTTT
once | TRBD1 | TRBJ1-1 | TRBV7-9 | CASSSKGTGWNTEAFF | TGTGCCAGCAGCTCCAAAGGGACAGGATGGAACACTGAAGCTTTCTTT
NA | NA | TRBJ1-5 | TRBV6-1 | CASSDVGVVGNQPQHF | TGTGCCAGCAGTGATGTGGGAGTCGTAGGCAATCAGCCCCAGCATTTT
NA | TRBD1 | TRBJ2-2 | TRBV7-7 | CASSLGQGITGELFF | TGTGCTAGCAGCTTGGGACAGGGGATAACCGGGGAGCTGTTTTTT
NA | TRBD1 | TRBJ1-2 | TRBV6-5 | CASSYRDRGYGYTF | TGTGCCAGCAGTTACCGGGACAGGGGTTATGGCTACACCTTC